The rows below give T cell receptor beta chains drawn from one sample of a study of T cells after yellow fever vaccination. MiXCR was run by TCRdb on the 5' RACE reads, yielding one entry per CDR3 protein. Of some 250,000 distinct CDR3 sequences in the sample, approximately 3.5% are singletons; the top ten hold around 20%. The source material was PBMCs, sampled 15 days after the yellow fever booster vaccination. These receptors were obtained from a man between 18 and 29 years old who received the YFV17D yellow fever vaccine. Both conserved end residues are part of each CDR3. The D gene is left open where the match is weak. Clone size, where shown, is once, few, many, or a class for clones that have expanded.

J gene: TRBJ1-6
clone size: many
V gene: TRBV15
D gene: .
CDR3 protein: CATSRPGTAIKSPLHF
CDR3 DNA: TGTGCCACCAGCAGGCCGGGGACCGCCATAAAGTCACCCCTCCACTTT

J gene: TRBJ2-1
clone size: many
V gene: TRBV14
D gene: .
CDR3 protein: CASSQWTGGLNEQFF
CDR3 DNA: TGTGCCAGCAGCCAATGGACGGGTGGGCTCAATGAGCAGTTCTTC

J gene: TRBJ2-5
clone size: .
V gene: TRBV5-1
D gene: .
CDR3 protein: CASSFLGGPNNQETQYF
CDR3 DNA: TGCGCCAGCAGCTTTTTAGGGGGGCCGAACAACCAAGAGACCCAGTACTTC

J gene: TRBJ2-2
clone size: many
V gene: TRBV7-9
D gene: .
CDR3 protein: CASSPKGYTGELFF
CDR3 DNA: TGTGCCAGCAGCCCCAAGGGGTACACCGGGGAGCTGTTTTTT

J gene: TRBJ1-2
clone size: many
V gene: TRBV7-9
D gene: TRBD1
CDR3 protein: CASSKRDRTYGYTF
CDR3 DNA: TGTGCCAGCAGCAAACGGGACAGAACCTATGGCTACACCTTC

J gene: TRBJ2-5
clone size: many
V gene: TRBV12-3/TRBV12-4
D gene: TRBD2
CDR3 protein: CASSLTLRGGREETQYF
CDR3 DNA: TGTGCCAGCAGTTTGACCTTACGGGGGGGTAGGGAGGAGACCCAGTACTTC

J gene: TRBJ2-7
clone size: many
V gene: TRBV3-1
D gene: .
CDR3 protein: CASSQGGRGRSYEQYF
CDR3 DNA: TGTGCCAGCAGCCAAGGAGGGAGGGGGCGGTCCTACGAGCAGTACTTC

J gene: TRBJ2-3
clone size: many
V gene: TRBV7-6
D gene: TRBD2
CDR3 protein: CASSLRRGSTDTQYF
CDR3 DNA: TGTGCCAGCAGCTTACGGCGGGGGAGCACAGATACGCAGTATTTT

J gene: TRBJ1-4
clone size: many
V gene: TRBV5-1
D gene: .
CDR3 protein: CASSLGPSTNEKLFF
CDR3 DNA: TGCGCCAGCAGCTTGGGGCCCTCAACTAATGAAAAACTGTTTTTT

J gene: TRBJ2-3
clone size: many
V gene: TRBV9
D gene: .
CDR3 protein: CASSRPRGSTDTQYF
CDR3 DNA: TGTGCCAGCAGCCGTCCGCGGGGCAGCACAGATACGCAGTATTTT

J gene: TRBJ1-2
clone size: few
V gene: TRBV5-5
D gene: TRBD1
CDR3 protein: CASSLSLGQGVGEGYTF
CDR3 DNA: TGTGCCAGCAGCTTGAGCCTGGGGCAGGGGGTAGGAGAGGGCTACACCTTC